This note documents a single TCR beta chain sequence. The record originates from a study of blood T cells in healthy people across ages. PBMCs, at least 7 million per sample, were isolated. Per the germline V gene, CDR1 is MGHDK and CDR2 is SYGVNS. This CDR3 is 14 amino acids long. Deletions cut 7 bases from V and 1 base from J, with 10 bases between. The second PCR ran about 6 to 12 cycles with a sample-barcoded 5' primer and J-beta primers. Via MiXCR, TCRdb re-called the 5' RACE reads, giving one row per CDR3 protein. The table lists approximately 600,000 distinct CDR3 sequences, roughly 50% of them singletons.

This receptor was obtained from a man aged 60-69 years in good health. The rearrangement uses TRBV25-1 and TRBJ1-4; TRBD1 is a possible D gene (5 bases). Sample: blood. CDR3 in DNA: TGTGCCAGCAACAAACAGGAAACTAATGAAAAACTGTTTTTT. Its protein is CASNKQETNEKLFF.